One T cell receptor (beta chain) is described in this entry. Its antigen is not identified. The sample originates from a study of shared clonotypes between healthy human individuals. Study observations and caveats: Clonotype sharing among donors was thought likely to change with sequencing depth. Naive CD4 clonotype sharing across a few donors was approximately 5%.

Germline V gene sequence: CDR1 SGHTA, CDR2 FQGTGA. The CDR3 is made up of 16 amino acids. V was clipped by 5 bases and J by 1 base; unmatched bases: 7. Within Nashville, Tennessee resided all donors, each a Caucasian adult. Sorted-subset replicate PCR reactions contained roughly 200 ng DNA, corresponding to 29,000 or so T cell genomes. Generated by immunoSEQ multiplex PCR, the TCRdb table keeps only in-frame clones and is missing some. Of about 510,000 clones listed, 90% to 97% are singletons. This TCR was sampled from a woman under 40 in good health. The chain employs TRBV7-3 and TRBJ2-2; 7 bases are shared with TRBD1. Sequenced: naive CD4+ T cells sorted from blood. Subset meaning: CD45RA+ positively selected. This chain's CDR3 is CASSLQGSGNTGELFF. In nucleotides, the CDR3 is TGTGCCAGCAGCCTACAGGGGTCGGGGAACACCGGGGAGCTGTTTTTT.